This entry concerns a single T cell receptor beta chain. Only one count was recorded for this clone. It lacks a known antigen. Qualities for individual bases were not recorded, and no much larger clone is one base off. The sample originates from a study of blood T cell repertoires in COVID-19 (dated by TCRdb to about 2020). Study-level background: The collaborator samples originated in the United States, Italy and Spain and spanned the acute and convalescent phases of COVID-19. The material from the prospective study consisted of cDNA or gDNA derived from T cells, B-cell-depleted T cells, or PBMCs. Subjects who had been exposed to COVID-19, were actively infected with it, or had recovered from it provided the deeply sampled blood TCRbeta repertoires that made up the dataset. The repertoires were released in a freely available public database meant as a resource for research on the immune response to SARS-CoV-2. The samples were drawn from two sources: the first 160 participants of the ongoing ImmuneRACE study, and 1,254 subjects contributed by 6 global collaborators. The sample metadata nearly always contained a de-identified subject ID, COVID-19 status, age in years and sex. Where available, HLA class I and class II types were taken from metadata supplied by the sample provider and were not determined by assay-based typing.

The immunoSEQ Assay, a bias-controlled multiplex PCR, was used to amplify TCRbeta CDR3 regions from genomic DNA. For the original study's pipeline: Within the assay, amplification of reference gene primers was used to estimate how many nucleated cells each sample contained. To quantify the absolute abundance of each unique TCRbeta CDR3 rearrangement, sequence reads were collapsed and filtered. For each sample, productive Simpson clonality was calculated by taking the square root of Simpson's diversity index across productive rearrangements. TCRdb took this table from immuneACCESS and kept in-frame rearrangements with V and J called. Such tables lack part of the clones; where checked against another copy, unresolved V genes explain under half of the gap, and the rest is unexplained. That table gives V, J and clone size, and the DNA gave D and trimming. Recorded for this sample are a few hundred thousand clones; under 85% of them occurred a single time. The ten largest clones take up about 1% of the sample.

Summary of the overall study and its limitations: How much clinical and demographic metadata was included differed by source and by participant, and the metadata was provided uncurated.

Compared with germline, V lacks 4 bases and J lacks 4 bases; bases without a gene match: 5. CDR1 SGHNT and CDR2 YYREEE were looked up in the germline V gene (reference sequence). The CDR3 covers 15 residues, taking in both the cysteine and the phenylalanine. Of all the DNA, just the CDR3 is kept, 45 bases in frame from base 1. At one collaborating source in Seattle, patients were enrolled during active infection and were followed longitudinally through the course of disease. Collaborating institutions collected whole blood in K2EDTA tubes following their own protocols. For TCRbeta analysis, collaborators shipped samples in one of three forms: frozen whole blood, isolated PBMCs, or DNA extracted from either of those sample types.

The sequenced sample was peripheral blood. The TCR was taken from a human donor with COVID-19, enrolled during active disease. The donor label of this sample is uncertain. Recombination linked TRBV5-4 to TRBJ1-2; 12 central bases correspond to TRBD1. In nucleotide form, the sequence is TGTGCCAGCAGCCCGGGACAGGGGGCAGGCTATGGCTACACCTTC. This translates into CASSPGQGAGYGYTF.